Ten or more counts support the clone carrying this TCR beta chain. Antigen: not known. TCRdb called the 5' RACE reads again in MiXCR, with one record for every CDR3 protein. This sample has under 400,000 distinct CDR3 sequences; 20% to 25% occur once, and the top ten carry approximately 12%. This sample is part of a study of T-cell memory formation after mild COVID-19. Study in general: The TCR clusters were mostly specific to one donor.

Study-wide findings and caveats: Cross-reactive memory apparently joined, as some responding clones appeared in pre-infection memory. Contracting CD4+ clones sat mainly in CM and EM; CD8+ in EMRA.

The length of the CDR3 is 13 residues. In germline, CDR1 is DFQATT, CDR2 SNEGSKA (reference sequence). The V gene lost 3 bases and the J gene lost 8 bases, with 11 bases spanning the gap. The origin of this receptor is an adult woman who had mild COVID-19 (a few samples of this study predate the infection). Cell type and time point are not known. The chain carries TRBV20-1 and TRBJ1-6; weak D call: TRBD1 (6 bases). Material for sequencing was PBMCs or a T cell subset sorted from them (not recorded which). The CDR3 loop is CSASEGDYSPLHF. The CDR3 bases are TGCAGTGCTAGTGAGGGGGACTATTCACCCCTCCACTTT.